Shown below are 23 T cell receptor beta chains from a single sample sequenced in a study of T cells in Graves' hyperthyroidism and ophthalmopathy (dated by TCRdb to about 2019). The library was made by multiplex PCR. Sequencing used an Illumina HiSeq 2000. TCR beta CDR3 regions were amplified from RNA transcripts. For the first round of RT-PCR on the TCR CDR3, the HTBI primer set was used together with the Qiagen OneStep RT-PCR kit. The public reads were run again by TCRdb, first through fastp at Q25 and then through MiXCR, and only productive beta chains were kept. CDR3 protein duplicates are merged, each entry listing the most common genes and DNA. A total of hundreds of thousands of distinct CDR3 sequences appear in this sample, 18% of them only once. The biggest ten clones account for 16% of the sample. The sequencing input was blood. All receptors come from a woman aged 50 to 60 with Graves' hyperthyroidism that later progressed to Graves' ophthalmopathy.

There are many counts of this clonotype. The chain uses TRBV20-1 and TRBJ1-2, with a weak D call TRBD1 (6 bases). This CDR3 has 13 amino acids. Germline loops: CDR1 DFQATT, CDR2 SNEGSKA (reference sequence). The germline V and J ends were trimmed by 2 bases and 8 bases, with 15 bases remaining between them. This CDR3 is CSARSGGSYGYTF. The CDR3 DNA sequence: TGCAGTGCTAGATCGGGGGGCTCCTACGGCTACACCTTC.

This clonotype was recorded a few times. This rearrangement joins TRBV6-1 to TRBJ1-1, with D hard to call. Germline assignment: CDR1 MNHNS and CDR2 SASEGT. The CDR3 runs 12 residues. The germline V and J ends were trimmed by 1 base and 4 bases, with 4 bases remaining between them. DNA of the CDR3: TGTGCCAGCAGTGAAGGATTCACTGAAGCTTTCTTT. It yields the protein CASSEGFTEAFF.

This clonotype showed up just once. The CDR3 loop reads CASFTPLRYGQPQHF. Here the CDR3 DNA reads TGTGCCAGCTTTACTCCTTTGAGGTATGGTCAGCCCCAGCATTTT. V and J are TRBV6-5 and TRBJ1-5, with D unclear. Trimming took off 8 bases at V and 6 bases at J, with 20 bases between the two ends. The germline V gene has CDR1 MNHEY and CDR2 SVGAGI. CDR3 length: 15 residues.

The V gene is TRBV7-9, the J gene TRBJ1-5, with a weak D call TRBD1 (5 bases). This CDR3 is built from 14 residues. The V gene lost 5 bases and the J gene lost 1 base, with 9 bases spanning the gap. Germline V gene data show CDR1 as SEHNR and CDR2 as FQNEAQ (reference sequence). As DNA, the CDR3 is TGTGCCAGCAGCACAGGATGGAGCAATCAGCCCCAGCATTTT. Its translation: CASSTGWSNQPQHF.

This clonotype was observed at least ten times. The rearrangement uses TRBV12-3 or TRBV12-4 and TRBJ1-1, with TRBD1 as a possible D gene (5 bases). Trimming took off 10 bases at V and 4 bases at J, with 13 bases between the two ends. The CDR3 runs to 12 residues. Written as DNA, the CDR3 is TGTGCCACAATAGGTGGGACCACTGAAGCTTTCTTT. This sequence encodes CATIGGTTEAFF.

V and J are TRBV27 and TRBJ2-3; unclear D gene. Between the trimmed V and J ends, which lost 1 base and 0 bases, there was a span of 14 bases. The germline gives CDR1 MNHEY, CDR2 SMNVEV (reference sequence). The CDR3 consists of 17 residues. This CDR3 reads CASSLFPHVTSTDTQYF. Written as DNA, the CDR3 is TGTGCCAGCAGTTTATTCCCTCATGTCACTAGCACAGATACGCAGTATTTT.

Many counts were recorded for this clonotype. This chain links TRBV20-1 with TRBJ2-1; D remains unclear. The V end lost 3 bases, the J end lost 6 bases, and 18 bases lay between the germline ends. Germline CDR1 DFQATT, CDR2 SNEGSKA (reference sequence). The CDR3 runs 15 residues. The CDR3: CSASLDATPFNEQFF. In DNA form, the CDR3 reads TGCAGTGCTAGTCTCGACGCGACCCCCTTCAATGAGCAGTTCTTC.

This sequence joins TRBV12-3 or TRBV12-4 and TRBJ1-3; D remains ambiguous. V was cut by 10 bases and J by 4 bases, with 14 bases left in between. The CDR3 totals 13 residues. CDR3 sequence (DNA): TGTGCCAACCTCGACCGGGCCGGAAACACCATATATTTT. Protein product: CANLDRAGNTIYF.

This clonotype was counted between two and nine times. The chain uses TRBV5-4 and TRBJ1-6, with 7 bases aligning to TRBD1. The CDR3 has 14 amino acids. Trimming removed 6 bases from V and 7 bases from J; junction bases left unmatched: 7. Germline CDR1 SGHNT, CDR2 YYREEE (reference sequence). The CDR3 region is CASTIQGRNSPLHF. The CDR3 DNA reads TGTGCCAGCACCATACAGGGGCGCAATTCACCCCTCCACTTT.

The CDR3 nucleotides read TGTGCCAGTAGTGACGGAAGCGGGGGCTACGAGCAGTACTTC. Translated: CASSDGSGGYEQYF. This chain joins TRBV19 and TRBJ2-7, with 8 bases that match TRBD2. The CDR3 loop spans 14 amino acids. CDR1 and CDR2 from the germline V gene are LNHDA and SQIVND (reference sequence). Trimming removed 5 bases from V and 3 bases from J; junction bases left unmatched: 6. The full variable domain, in which reference TRBV19 and TRBJ2-7 provide the parts outside the CDR3, is DGGITQSPKYLFRKEGQNVTLSCEQNLNHDAMYWYRQDPGQGLRLIYYSQIVNDFQKGDIAEGYSVSREKKESFPLTVTSAQKNPTAFYLCASSDGSGGYEQYFGPGTRLTVT.

The V gene is TRBV6-1, the J gene TRBJ1-2, with D tentatively TRBD1 (5 bases). This CDR3 comprises 15 residues. The V gene lost 9 bases and the J gene lost 9 bases, with 26 bases spanning the gap. From germline, CDR1 is MNHNS and CDR2 SASEGT. CDR3 coding DNA: TGTGCCAGTGTCAGGGCAGGGTTGTTAGAGTATAGCTACACCTTC. It is translated as CASVRAGLLEYSYTF.

The J gene is TRBJ1-5, the V gene TRBV19; D call uncertain. V lost 3 bases and J lost 7, with 10 bases in between. The CDR3 length is 13 residues. Per germline, CDR1 LNHDA and CDR2 SQIVND (reference sequence). CDR3 in amino acids: CASSMGIGQPQHF. The CDR3 DNA reads TGTGCCAGTAGTATGGGAATTGGGCAGCCCCAGCATTTT.

This clonotype was picked up a small number of times. The chain couples TRBV7-9 to TRBJ1-5, with D possibly TRBD1 on 6 matching bases. The CDR3 spans 14 residues. Germline loops: CDR1 SEHNR, CDR2 FQNEAQ (reference sequence). The V and J ends lost 6 bases and 5 bases respectively, with 14 bases between them. CDR3 sequence: CASSLFGQYQPQHF. The CDR3 DNA sequence: TGTGCCAGCAGTTTATTTGGACAGTATCAGCCCCAGCATTTT.

The chain couples TRBV29-1 to TRBJ1-1, with TRBD1 identical over 10 bases. CDR3 length: 13 amino acids. V dropped 7 bases and J dropped 5; count of bases not matched to a gene: 7. Germline loops: CDR1 SQVTM, CDR2 ANQGSEA. The chain's CDR3 is CSADRGRVTEAFF. The CDR3 coding sequence is TGCAGCGCTGACAGGGGGCGCGTTACTGAAGCTTTCTTT.

This clonotype has ten or more counts. This chain connects TRBV30 to TRBJ2-4; 8 positions agree with TRBD1. Germline V lookup: CDR1 GTSNPN, CDR2 SVGIG (reference sequence). The CDR3 contains 17 residues. V lost 1 base to trimming and J lost 3 bases; unmatched junction nucleotides: 11. CDR3 residues: CAWSDPQGAWGKNIQYF. In nucleotides, the CDR3 is TGTGCCTGGAGTGACCCTCAGGGGGCCTGGGGCAAAAACATTCAGTACTTC.

This clonotype was counted ten times or more. The gene calls are TRBV30 and TRBJ2-2, with D possibly called TRBD1 or TRBD2 (5 bases each). The CDR3 loop spans 14 amino acids. CDR1 is GTSNPN and CDR2 is SVGIG in the germline V gene (reference sequence). The germline V and J ends were trimmed by 4 bases and 3 bases, with 12 bases remaining between them. The DNA for the CDR3 is TGTGCCTGGACTCATAGGGACGACACCGGGGAGCTGTTTTTT. This gives the protein CAWTHRDDTGELFF.

This clonotype has a single count. A much larger clonotype is one base distant, so this may be a read error. V is TRBV11-2 and J is TRBJ1-3; D perhaps matches TRBD1 (5 bases). The CDR3 is 15 amino acids. Germline V gene lookup returns CDR1 SGHAT and CDR2 FQNNGV. CDR3 bases: TGTGCCGGCAGCTTAACAGGCCGCTCTGGAAACACCATATATTTT. Its translation is CAGSLTGRSGNTIYF.

This clonotype showed up many times. The rearrangement uses TRBV7-2 and TRBJ1-2; TRBD1 matches at 7 bases. The junction had 10 bases not matched to a gene; V was cut back by 5 bases and J by 4 bases. Germline CDR1 SGHTA, CDR2 FQGNSA. The CDR3 has 15 residues. The CDR3 loop is CASSRQGGRSYGYTF. The DNA for the CDR3 is TGTGCCAGCAGCCGGCAGGGGGGAAGGAGCTATGGCTACACCTTC. Together with reference TRBV7-2 and TRBJ1-2, the CDR3 gives the full variable domain: GAGVSQSPSNKVTEKGKDVELRCDPISGHTALYWYRQSLGQGLEFLIYFQGNSAPDKSGLPSDRFSAERTGGSVSTLTIQRTQQEDSAVYLCASSRQGGRSYGYTFGSGTRLTVV.

In this sample, this clonotype turned up a few times. The chain joins TRBV3-1 to TRBJ2-3; D is ambiguous. Germline CDR1 and CDR2: LGHDT and YNNKEL (reference sequence). The CDR3 is made up of 17 amino acids. Deletions cut 1 base from V and 1 base from J, with 15 bases between. This CDR3 reads CASSQGDWSKGTDTQYF. CDR3 nucleotides: TGTGCCAGCAGCCAAGGTGATTGGAGTAAGGGCACAGATACGCAGTATTTT.

The chain links TRBV5-5 to TRBJ2-2, with D perhaps matching TRBD1 (5 bases). Germline-derived CDR1 and CDR2 are SGHKS and YYEKEE (reference sequence). V lost 4 bases and J 0 bases, leaving 13 bases between the germline ends. The CDR3 extends over 16 amino acids. This CDR3 reads CASSQDTGANTGELFF. The CDR3 region has the DNA TGTGCCAGCAGCCAGGACACGGGCGCGAACACCGGGGAGCTGTTTTTT.

The rearrangement links TRBV7-2 to TRBJ2-3; D call uncertain. The CDR3 consists of 13 residues. The germline CDR1 and CDR2 sequences are SGHTA and FQGNSA. Trimming stripped 5 bases from V and 10 bases from J, with 16 bases between. In DNA, the CDR3 is TGTGCCAGCAGCAATCAACTGACTCAATCGCAGTATTTT. Protein product: CASSNQLTQSQYF.

This clonotype was observed at least ten times. V usage is TRBV5-1 and J usage is TRBJ2-7, with TRBD1 identical over 7 bases. With V trimmed by 5 bases and J by 1 base, 9 bases remained unmatched. The CDR3 has 15 amino acids. The germline gives CDR1 SGHRS, CDR2 YFSETQ. In nucleotides, the CDR3 is TGCGCCAGCAGTGAGGACAGGCTACTATCCTACGAGCAGTACTTC. Its protein is CASSEDRLLSYEQYF.

This clonotype has only a few counts. The chain combines TRBV4-1 with TRBJ2-5; D is uncertain. V shed 2 bases and J shed 1 base, with 14 bases lying between them. There are 16 residues in the CDR3. Germline V CDR1 and CDR2: MGHRA, YSYEKL. In DNA form, the CDR3 reads TGCGCCAGCAGCCAAATGGATCTGGGCTCCCAAGAGACCCAGTACTTC. It translates to CASSQMDLGSQETQYF.